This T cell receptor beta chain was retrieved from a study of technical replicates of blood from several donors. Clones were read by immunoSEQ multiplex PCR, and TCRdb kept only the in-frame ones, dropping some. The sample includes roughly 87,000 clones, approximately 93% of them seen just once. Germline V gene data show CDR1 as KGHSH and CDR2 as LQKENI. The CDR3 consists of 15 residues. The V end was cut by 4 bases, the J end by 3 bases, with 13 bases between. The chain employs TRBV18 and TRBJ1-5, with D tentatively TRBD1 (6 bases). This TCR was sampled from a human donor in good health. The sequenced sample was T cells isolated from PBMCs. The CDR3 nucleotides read TGTGCCAGCTCACGACTCACAGGGCCCAATCAGCCCCAGCATTTT. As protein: CASSRLTGPNQPQHF.